The 19 T cell receptor beta chains reported below all come from one sample, sequenced in a study of blood T cell repertoires in COVID-19. Assay: immunoSEQ multiplex PCR; the TCRdb copy retains only in-frame clones and omits some. Among about 120,000 clones listed, less than 90% were seen once. Sequenced material: peripheral blood. The source of these receptors is a man younger than 40 with acute or convalescent COVID-19.

This clone was detected a few times. The gene calls are TRBV4-2 and TRBJ1-4, with 8 bases that match TRBD1. V lost 4 bases to trimming and J lost 3 bases; unmatched junction nucleotides: 7. Germline assignment: CDR1 LGHNA and CDR2 YNFKEQ. This CDR3 spans 16 amino acids. This CDR3 reads CASSLPQGAANEKLFF. CDR3 DNA sequence: TGTGCCAGCAGCCTTCCCCAGGGGGCGGCTAATGAAAAACTGTTTTTT.

This rearrangement joins TRBV10-3 to TRBJ2-7; tentatively, D is TRBD2 (7 bases). The CDR3 totals 13 residues. Trimming took 10 bases from V and 2 from J, leaving 15 bases between them. Per the germline V gene, CDR1 is ENHRY and CDR2 is SYGVKD. The CDR3 is CATQGRGTYEQYF. DNA of the CDR3: TGTGCCACCCAGGGGAGGGGGACCTACGAGCAGTACTTC.

This clone has only a few counts. J is TRBJ2-5 and V is TRBV4-1, with TRBD2 identical over 7 bases. Per the germline V gene, CDR1 is MGHRA and CDR2 is YSYEKL. The CDR3 runs 18 residues. Trimming took 4 bases from V and 0 from J; bases not matched to a gene: 14. The CDR3 loop is CASSPSRSKGTNQETQYF. The CDR3 nucleotides are TGCGCCAGCAGCCCCTCAAGGTCTAAAGGGACTAACCAAGAGACCCAGTACTTC.

The chain combines TRBV7-3 with TRBJ2-3; D may be TRBD2 (5 bases). Germline V lookup: CDR1 SGHTA, CDR2 FQGTGA. This CDR3 is 12 amino acids long. V lost 7 bases, J lost 3 bases, and 8 bases lay in between. CDR3 in amino acids: CASNPGTDTQYF. The CDR3 DNA sequence: TGTGCCAGCAACCCGGGAACAGATACGCAGTATTTT.

This chain uses TRBV29-1 with TRBJ1-2, with D possibly being TRBD1 (6 bases). The CDR3 is 14 residues long. Trimming shortened V by 3 bases and J by 2 bases, and 13 bases separated the two germline ends. The germline V gene encodes CDR1 SQVTM and CDR2 ANQGSEA. As DNA, the CDR3 is TGCAGCGTTGAGGGACCCACAGGGAACTATGGCTACACCTTC. Its translation is CSVEGPTGNYGYTF.

The V and J genes are TRBV5-1 and TRBJ1-2, with D hard to call. Trimming took off 4 bases at V and 3 bases at J, with 7 bases between the two ends. The CDR3 has 12 residues. Germline V gene lookup returns CDR1 SGHRS and CDR2 YFSETQ. The CDR3 coding sequence is TGCGCCAGCAGCCCGTTATACTATGGCTACACCTTC. It specifies CASSPLYYGYTF.

This clone has a handful of counts. V usage is TRBV29-1 and J usage is TRBJ2-7; 8 bases line up with TRBD2. There are 11 residues in the CDR3. Germline V CDR1 and CDR2: SQVTM, ANQGSEA. The junction had 3 bases not matched to a gene; V was cut back by 5 bases and J by 6 bases. The CDR3 reads CSVRGGGEQYF. In nucleotides, the CDR3 is TGCAGCGTTCGGGGGGGTGGCGAGCAGTACTTC.

In its sample, this clone was seen many times. V usage is TRBV6-1 and J usage is TRBJ2-7; no reliable D call. V shed 1 base and J shed 3 bases, with 7 bases lying between them. This CDR3 spans 13 amino acids. In germline, CDR1 is MNHNS, CDR2 SASEGT. The CDR3 region has the DNA TGTGCCAGCAGTGAAGAGCCCCACTACGAGCAGTACGTC. Protein product: CASSEEPHYEQYV.

As to this clone: Other DNA sequences from this sample encode an identical CDR3 as well. The rearrangement links TRBV5-1 to TRBJ2-7; D is possibly TRBD1 (7 bases). Germline V gene data show CDR1 as SGHRS and CDR2 as YFSETQ. This CDR3 has 13 residues. Trimming stripped 4 bases from V and 1 base from J, with 9 bases between. The CDR3 coding sequence is TGCGCCAGCAGCCAGGGGGGTTCCTACGAGCAGTACTTC. It translates to CASSQGGSYEQYF.

This chain connects TRBV5-1 to TRBJ2-7; 11 nucleotides align to TRBD2. V shed 0 bases, J shed 6 bases, and the junction held 2 bases outside the gene matches. Germline V lookup: CDR1 SGHRS, CDR2 YFSETQ. This CDR3 is built from 14 residues. The CDR3 region has the DNA TGCGCCAGCAGCTTGGGACTAGCGGGAAGCGAGCAGTACGTC. This gives the protein CASSLGLAGSEQYV.

This clone was found a few times. The chain links TRBV11-1 to TRBJ1-2; 7 bases fit TRBD1. This CDR3 is built from 13 residues. Germline-derived CDR1 and CDR2 are SGHAT and FQDESV (reference sequence). The V segment lost 5 bases and the J segment 4 bases; nucleotides outside the gene matches: 4. The CDR3 DNA follows: TGTGCCAGCAGCACGACAGGGACCTATGGCTACACCTTC. Translation gives CASSTTGTYGYTF.

The chain has TRBV7-9 and TRBJ2-7; 12 nucleotides align to TRBD2. The CDR3 consists of 14 residues. Germline trimming cut 4 bases from V and 7 bases from J; bases unmatched to any gene: 5. The germline V gene encodes CDR1 SEHNR and CDR2 FQNEAQ (reference sequence). The CDR3 region is CASSSAGLAGEQYV. The CDR3 DNA is TGTGCCAGCAGCTCCGCCGGACTAGCGGGAGAGCAGTACGTC.

This chain links TRBV10-3 with TRBJ2-7, with D unclear. CDR1 is ENHRY and CDR2 is SYGVKD in the germline V gene. The CDR3 is 13 residues long. Trimming stripped 10 bases from V and 0 bases from J, with 13 bases between. This CDR3 is CATNSANSYEQYV. As DNA, the CDR3 is TGTGCCACCAACTCCGCCAACTCCTACGAGCAGTACGTC.

This chain uses TRBV11-3 with TRBJ2-1; D possibly corresponds to TRBD2 (5 bases). The V and J ends lost 4 bases and 1 base respectively, with 14 bases between them. The CDR3 length is 16 residues. Per the germline V gene, CDR1 is SGHNT and CDR2 is YENEEA. In nucleotides, the CDR3 is TGTGCCAGCAGCTCGGACGGGGTGGTATCCTACAATGAGCAGTTCTTC. Translation gives CASSSDGVVSYNEQFF. The whole variable domain, remainder taken from reference TRBV11-3 and TRBJ2-1, is EAGVVQSPRYKIIEKKQPVAFWCNPISGHNTLYWYLQNLGQGPELLIRYENEEAVDDSQLPKDRFSAERLKGVDSTLKIQPAELGDSAVYLCASSSDGVVSYNEQFFGPGTRLTVL.

This chain uses TRBV9 with TRBJ1-1; TRBD1 matches 9 bases. Unmatched junction bases numbered 9, after V lost 3 bases and J lost 0 bases. Germline CDR1 reads SGDLS; CDR2 reads YYNGEE. The CDR3 runs 17 residues. The CDR3 bases are TGTGCCAGCAGCGAAGGTAGGGGGACAGGGTTGAACACTGAAGCTTTCTTT. Translation: CASSEGRGTGLNTEAFF. The full variable domain, its missing parts supplied by reference TRBV9 and TRBJ1-1, is DSGVTQTPKHLITATGQRVTLRCSPRSGDLSVYWYQQSLDQGLQFLIQYYNGEERAKGNILERFSAQQFPDLHSELNLSSLELGDSALYFCASSEGRGTGLNTEAFFGQGTRLTVV.

The chain joins TRBV5-4 to TRBJ2-1, with TRBD2 matching over 14 bases. CDR3 length equals 16 residues. Germline V lookup: CDR1 SGHNT, CDR2 YYREEE (reference sequence). Trimming took 6 bases from V and 8 from J; bases not matched to a gene: 10. The CDR3 loop reads CASMMGLAGAYDEQFF. CDR3 nucleotide sequence: TGTGCCAGCATGATGGGACTAGCGGGAGCTTACGATGAGCAGTTCTTC.

The chain joins TRBV5-1 to TRBJ2-3, with TRBD2 identical over 12 bases. The V and J ends lost 2 bases and 5 bases, in that order; junction bases with no gene match: 6. In germline, CDR1 is SGHRS, CDR2 YFSETQ. The CDR3 loop spans 16 amino acids. CDR3 coding DNA: TGCGCCAGCAGCTTACCTAGCGGGGGGGCAGGAGATACGCAGTATTTT. Translating gives CASSLPSGGAGDTQYF.

The chain couples TRBV2 to TRBJ1-1, with D possibly being TRBD1 (6 bases). Trimming took off 3 bases at V and 5 bases at J, with 10 bases between the two ends. The CDR3 is made up of 13 amino acids. Germline V gene sequence: CDR1 SNHLY, CDR2 FYNNEI. The CDR3 reads CASSDQRGTEAFF. The CDR3 DNA reads TGTGCCAGCAGTGACCAGAGGGGGACTGAAGCTTTCTTT.

This sequence joins TRBV11-2 and TRBJ2-7; TRBD1 aligns across 10 bases. This CDR3 has 14 amino acids. Trimming cost V 5 bases and J 7 bases; bases outside gene matches: 8. Germline V gene lookup returns CDR1 SGHAT and CDR2 FQNNGV. The CDR3 DNA is TGTGCCAGCAGCCCGCGGACAGGGGGGGGTGAGCAGTACGTC. It codes for CASSPRTGGGEQYV.